The 16 T cell receptor beta chains below come from one sample, sequenced in a study of blood T cell repertoires in COVID-19. TCRdb keeps only in-frame clones here, not all; method: immunoSEQ multiplex PCR. The table has about 400,000 clones, about 90% seen once; the top ten hold roughly 1.2%. Sequenced material: peripheral blood. The receptors were sampled from a man aged 40-50 years with acute or convalescent COVID-19.

The chain links TRBV11-2 to TRBJ2-7, with D possibly being TRBD2 (5 bases). CDR3 length: 16 residues. Trimming cost V 4 bases and J 3 bases, with 19 bases left between them. Germline CDR1 SGHAT, CDR2 FQNNGV. CDR3 sequence reads: CASSSRSRGIVYEQYF. The CDR3 DNA reads TGTGCCAGCAGCTCCCGTTCGCGAGGGATTGTCTACGAGCAGTACTTC.

The count of this clone is one. The J gene is TRBJ1-2, the V gene TRBV4-3, with D perhaps matching TRBD1 (6 bases). This CDR3 spans 14 amino acids. Trimming removed 1 base at V and 7 bases at J, with 13 bases between. CDR1 is LGHNA, CDR2 YSLEER, per germline. This CDR3 is CASSQGQGIGGYTF. The CDR3 DNA follows: TGCGCCAGCAGCCAAGGTCAGGGGATCGGTGGCTACACCTTC.

The J gene is TRBJ1-2, the V gene TRBV29-1; 9 bases map to TRBD1. Trimming took 3 bases from V and 4 from J; bases not matched to a gene: 6. The CDR3 contains 14 residues. In germline, CDR1 is SQVTM, CDR2 ANQGSEA. CDR3 sequence: CSVEGTGYSYGYTF. For the CDR3, the DNA is TGCAGCGTTGAGGGGACAGGGTATTCCTATGGCTACACCTTC.

This rearrangement joins TRBV6-4 to TRBJ2-5, with a weak D call TRBD2 (6 bases). V lost 8 bases and J lost 2, with 12 bases in between. This CDR3 has 13 amino acids. CDR1 and CDR2 from the germline V gene are MRHNA and SNTAGT. In nucleotides, the CDR3 is TGTGCCAGCGCCAAGGACTATCAAGAGACCCAGTACTTC. It codes for CASAKDYQETQYF.

V gene TRBV7-2 combines with J gene TRBJ1-2, with TRBD1 identical over 7 bases. Germline loops: CDR1 SGHTA, CDR2 FQGNSA. The CDR3 has 14 amino acids. Trimming removed 0 bases from V and 8 bases from J; junction bases left unmatched: 6. The CDR3 here is CASSLATGAGGYTF. CDR3 nucleotides: TGTGCCAGCAGCTTAGCCACAGGGGCGGGGGGCTACACCTTC.

The chain couples TRBV6-5 to TRBJ2-1; D gene uncertain. This CDR3 is 15 amino acids long. CDR1 is MNHEY, CDR2 SVGAGI, per germline. Between the trimmed V and J ends, which lost 5 bases and 4 bases, there was a span of 15 bases. CDR3: CASSPIGQLYNEQFF. As DNA, the CDR3 is TGTGCCAGCAGTCCGATTGGGCAGTTATACAATGAGCAGTTCTTC.

This sequence joins TRBV5-6 and TRBJ1-1; D call uncertain. Trimming removed 4 bases from V and 1 base from J, with 14 bases in between. CDR3 length equals 15 residues. Germline CDR1 and CDR2: SGHDT and YYEEEE. The CDR3 nucleotides read TGTGCCAGCAGCCTCTTGGGAGAGTCGAACACTGAAGCTTTCTTT. Translating gives CASSLLGESNTEAFF.

The chain is built from TRBV27 and TRBJ1-6; TRBD1 matches 7 bases. Germline CDR1 is MNHEY and CDR2 is SMNVEV (reference sequence). Unmatched junction bases numbered 4, after V lost 5 bases and J lost 0 bases. This CDR3 comprises 16 residues. The CDR3 DNA reads as TGTGCCAGCAGTCCCCGACAGGGCTCCTATAATTCACCCCTCCACTTT. As protein: CASSPRQGSYNSPLHF.

The chain links TRBV11-1 to TRBJ2-7, with 9 bases identical to TRBD1. Germline CDR1 reads SGHAT; CDR2 reads FQDESV (reference sequence). Trimming at V came to 7 bases and at J to 6 bases, leaving 7 bases not matched to a gene. CDR3 size: 13 residues. The DNA for the CDR3 is TGTGCCAGCACCTGGGGACAGGGCGGCGAGCAGTACTTC. The encoded protein is CASTWGQGGEQYF.

The CDR3 region has the DNA TGTGCCACCAGCCCCCCCTTAGGGCAGGGTCTCTATGGCTACACCTTC. As protein: CATSPPLGQGLYGYTF. This chain uses TRBV15 with TRBJ1-2; D is perhaps TRBD1 (5 bases). The length of the CDR3 is 16 residues. Germline V CDR1 and CDR2: LNHNV, YYDKDF (reference sequence). V shed 5 bases and J shed 4 bases, with 20 bases lying between them.

J is TRBJ2-2 and V is TRBV29-1; no definite D call. The CDR3 covers 11 residues. CDR1 is SQVTM, CDR2 ANQGSEA, per germline. The V end lost 2 bases, the J end lost 7 bases, and 5 bases lay between the germline ends. In DNA form, the CDR3 reads TGCAGCGTTGAACTAGACGGGGAGCTGTTTTTT. It yields the protein CSVELDGELFF.

The chain couples TRBV5-6 to TRBJ1-1; 7 bases agree with TRBD1. Losses at the gene ends were 0 bases for V and 7 bases for J; bases not matched to a gene: 6. The CDR3 covers 14 residues. Germline V gene data show CDR1 as SGHDT and CDR2 as YYEEEE. The CDR3: CASSLVGQYFEAFF. In DNA, the CDR3 is TGTGCCAGCAGCTTGGTGGGACAGTACTTTGAAGCTTTCTTT.

The rearrangement joins TRBV5-1 to TRBJ2-7; TRBD2 aligns across 13 bases. Germline-derived CDR1 and CDR2 are SGHRS and YFSETQ. There are 16 residues in the CDR3. The J segment lost 0 bases and the V segment lost 4 bases, leaving 4 bases of the junction unmatched. The CDR3 DNA reads TGCGCCAGCAGCGGGGGACTAGCGGGATTCTCCTACGAGCAGTACTTC. Protein product: CASSGGLAGFSYEQYF.

The chain uses TRBV7-2 and TRBJ2-3, with 8 bases lining up with TRBD2. V gave up 5 bases and J gave up 3 bases; unmatched junction bases: 7. Per germline, CDR1 SGHTA and CDR2 FQGNSA. This CDR3 has 15 residues. CDR3 amino acids: CASSAWGGGTDTQYF. DNA of the CDR3: TGTGCCAGCAGCGCGTGGGGCGGGGGGACAGATACGCAGTATTTT.

The chain recombines TRBV2 with TRBJ2-3; TRBD2 matches 9 bases. With 7 bases clipped from V and 3 bases from J, the junction kept 5 bases outside the gene matches. Germline V CDR1 and CDR2: SNHLY, FYNNEI. The CDR3 runs 14 residues. The CDR3 loop reads CASNLGLATDTQYF. The CDR3 DNA reads as TGTGCCAGCAATCTCGGACTAGCGACAGATACGCAGTATTTT. The entire variable domain, with the rest obtained from reference TRBV2 and TRBJ2-3, is as follows: EPEVTQTPSHQVTQMGQEVILRCVPISNHLYFYWYRQILGQKVEFLVSFYNNEISEKSEIFDDQFSVERPDGSNFTLKIRSTKLEDSAMYFCASNLGLATDTQYFGPGTRLTVL.

This chain links TRBV5-1 with TRBJ1-2; the D is unclear. The germline V gene encodes CDR1 SGHRS and CDR2 YFSETQ. Trimming cost V 4 bases and J 2 bases, with 15 bases left between them. CDR3 size: 15 residues. CDR3 nucleotides: TGCGCCAGCAGCCCATCTGACTCTGGGAACTATGGCTACACCTTC. Protein sequence: CASSPSDSGNYGYTF.